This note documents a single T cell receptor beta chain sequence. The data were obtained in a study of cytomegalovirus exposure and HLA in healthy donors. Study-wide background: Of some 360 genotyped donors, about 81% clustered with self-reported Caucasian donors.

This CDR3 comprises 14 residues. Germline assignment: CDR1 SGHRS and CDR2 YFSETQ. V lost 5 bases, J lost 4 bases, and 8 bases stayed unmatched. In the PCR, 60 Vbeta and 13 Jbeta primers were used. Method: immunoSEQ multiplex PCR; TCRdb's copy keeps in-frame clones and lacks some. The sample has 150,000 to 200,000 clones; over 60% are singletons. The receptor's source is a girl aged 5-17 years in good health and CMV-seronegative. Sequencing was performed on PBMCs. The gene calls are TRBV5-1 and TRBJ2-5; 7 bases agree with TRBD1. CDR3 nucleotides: TGCGCCAGCAGTCCCGACAGGGTACGAGAGACCCAGTACTTC. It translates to CASSPDRVRETQYF.